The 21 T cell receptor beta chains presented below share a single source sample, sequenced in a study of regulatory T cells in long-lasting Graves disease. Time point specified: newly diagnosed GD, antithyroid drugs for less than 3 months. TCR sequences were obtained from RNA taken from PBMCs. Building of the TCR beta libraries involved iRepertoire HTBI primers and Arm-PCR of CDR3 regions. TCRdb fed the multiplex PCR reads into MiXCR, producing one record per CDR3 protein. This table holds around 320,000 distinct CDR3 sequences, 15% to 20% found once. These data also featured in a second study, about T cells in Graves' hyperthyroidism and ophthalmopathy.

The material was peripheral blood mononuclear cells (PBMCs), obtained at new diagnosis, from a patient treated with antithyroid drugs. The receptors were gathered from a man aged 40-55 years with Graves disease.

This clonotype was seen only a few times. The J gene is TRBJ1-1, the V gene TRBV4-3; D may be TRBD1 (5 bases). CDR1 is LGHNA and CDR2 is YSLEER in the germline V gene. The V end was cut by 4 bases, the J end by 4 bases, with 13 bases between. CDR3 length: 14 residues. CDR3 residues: CASSLRWGGTEAFF. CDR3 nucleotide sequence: TGCGCCAGCAGCCTACGGTGGGGGGGCACTGAAGCTTTCTTT.

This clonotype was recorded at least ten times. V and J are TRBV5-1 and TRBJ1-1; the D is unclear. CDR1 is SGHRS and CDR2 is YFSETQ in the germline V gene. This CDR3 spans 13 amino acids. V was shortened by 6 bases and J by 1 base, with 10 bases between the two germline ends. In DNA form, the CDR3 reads TGCGCCAGCAAGGCGCAGCCGAACACTGAAGCTTTCTTT. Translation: CASKAQPNTEAFF.

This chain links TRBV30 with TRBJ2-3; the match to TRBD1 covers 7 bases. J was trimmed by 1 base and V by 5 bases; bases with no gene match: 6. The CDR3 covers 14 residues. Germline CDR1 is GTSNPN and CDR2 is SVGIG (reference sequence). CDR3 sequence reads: CAWGTGVGTDTQYF. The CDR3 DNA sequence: TGTGCCTGGGGTACAGGGGTCGGCACAGATACGCAGTATTTT.

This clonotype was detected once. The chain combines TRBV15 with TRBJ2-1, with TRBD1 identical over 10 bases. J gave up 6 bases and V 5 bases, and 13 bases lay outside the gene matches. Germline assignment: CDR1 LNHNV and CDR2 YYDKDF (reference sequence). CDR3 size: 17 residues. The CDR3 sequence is CATSGRSGTGDPNEQFF. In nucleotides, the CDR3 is TGTGCCACCAGCGGTCGGTCCGGGACAGGGGATCCCAATGAGCAGTTCTTC. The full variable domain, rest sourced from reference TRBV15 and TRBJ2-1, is DAMVIQNPRYQVTQFGKPVTLSCSQTLNHNVMYWYQQKSSQAPKLLFHYYDKDFNNEADTPDNFQSRRPNTSFCFLDIRSPGLGDTAMYLCATSGRSGTGDPNEQFFGPGTRLTVL.

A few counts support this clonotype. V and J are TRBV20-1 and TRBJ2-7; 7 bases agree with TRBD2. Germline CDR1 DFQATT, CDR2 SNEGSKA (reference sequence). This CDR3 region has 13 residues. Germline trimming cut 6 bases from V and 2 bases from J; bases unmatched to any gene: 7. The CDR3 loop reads CSATPSGTYEQYF. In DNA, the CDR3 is TGCAGTGCCACTCCTAGCGGAACCTACGAGCAGTACTTC.

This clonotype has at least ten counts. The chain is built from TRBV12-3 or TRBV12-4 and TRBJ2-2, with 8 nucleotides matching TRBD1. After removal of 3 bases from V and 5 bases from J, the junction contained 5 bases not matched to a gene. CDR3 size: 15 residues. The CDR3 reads CASSLRTGRTGELFF. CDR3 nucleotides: TGTGCCAGCAGTTTGCGGACAGGGAGGACCGGGGAGCTGTTTTTT.

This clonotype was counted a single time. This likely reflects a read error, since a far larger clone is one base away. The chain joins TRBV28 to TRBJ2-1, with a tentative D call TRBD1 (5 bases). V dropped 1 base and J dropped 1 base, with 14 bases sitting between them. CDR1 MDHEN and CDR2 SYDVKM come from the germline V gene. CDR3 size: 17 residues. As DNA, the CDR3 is TGTGCCAGCAGTTTATCTCTAGGGGCAATATCCTACAATGAGCAGTTCTTC. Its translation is CASSLSLGAISYNEQFF.

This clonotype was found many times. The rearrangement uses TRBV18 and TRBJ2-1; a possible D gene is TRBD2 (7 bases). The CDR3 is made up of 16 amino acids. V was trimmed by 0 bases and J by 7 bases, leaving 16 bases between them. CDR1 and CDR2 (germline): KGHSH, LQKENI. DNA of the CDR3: TGTGCCAGCTCACCACCCAGTGGGGGGGCGACTAATGAGCAGTTCTTC. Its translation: CASSPPSGGATNEQFF. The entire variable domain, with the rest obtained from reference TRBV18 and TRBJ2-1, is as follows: NAGVMQNPRHLVRRRGQEARLRCSPMKGHSHVYWYRQLPEEGLKFMVYLQKENIIDESGMPKERFSAEFPKEGPSILRIQQVVRGDSAAYFCASSPPSGGATNEQFFGPGTRLTVL.

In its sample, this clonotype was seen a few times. This CDR3 reads CASPTHPPPGKMFF. The CDR3 DNA is TGCGCCAGCCCCACTCACCCCCCGCCGGGGAAGATGTTTTTT. This sequence joins TRBV10-1 and TRBJ1-4; D unresolved. The CDR3 totals 14 residues. Germline CDR1 and CDR2: WNHNN and SYGVQD (reference sequence). V shed 8 bases and J shed 15 bases, with 25 bases lying between them.

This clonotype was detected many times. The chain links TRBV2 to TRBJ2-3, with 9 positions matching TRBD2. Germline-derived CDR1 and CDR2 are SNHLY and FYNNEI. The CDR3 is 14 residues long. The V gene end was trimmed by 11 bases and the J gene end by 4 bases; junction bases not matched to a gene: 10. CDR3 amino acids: CAGLRGGSADTQYF. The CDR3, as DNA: TGTGCCGGGCTGCGGGGGGGCAGCGCAGATACGCAGTATTTT.

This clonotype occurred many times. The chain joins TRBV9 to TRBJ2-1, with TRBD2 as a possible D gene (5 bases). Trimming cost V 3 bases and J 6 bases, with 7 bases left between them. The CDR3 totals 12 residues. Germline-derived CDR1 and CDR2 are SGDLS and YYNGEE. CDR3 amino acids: CASSGEGNEQFF. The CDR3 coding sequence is TGTGCCAGCAGCGGCGAGGGCAATGAGCAGTTCTTC.

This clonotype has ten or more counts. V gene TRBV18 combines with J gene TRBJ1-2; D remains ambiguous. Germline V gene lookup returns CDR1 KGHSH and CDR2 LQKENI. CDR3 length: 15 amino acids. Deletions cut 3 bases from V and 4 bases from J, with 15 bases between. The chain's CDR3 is CASSPSREIGYGYTF. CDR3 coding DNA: TGTGCCAGCTCACCCTCTAGGGAGATCGGCTATGGCTACACCTTC. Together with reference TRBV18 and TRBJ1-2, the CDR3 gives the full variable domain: NAGVMQNPRHLVRRRGQEARLRCSPMKGHSHVYWYRQLPEEGLKFMVYLQKENIIDESGMPKERFSAEFPKEGPSILRIQQVVRGDSAAYFCASSPSREIGYGYTFGSGTRLTVV.

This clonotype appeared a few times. This CDR3 reads CATSRDPEQGSETQYF. The CDR3 bases are TGTGCCACCAGCAGAGACCCCGAACAGGGATCCGAGACCCAGTACTTC. The chain has TRBV15 and TRBJ2-5, with D possibly TRBD1 on 6 matching bases. Trimming left V 0 bases short and J 5 bases short, with 16 bases between. Germline V CDR1 and CDR2: LNHNV, YYDKDF (reference sequence). This CDR3 comprises 16 residues.

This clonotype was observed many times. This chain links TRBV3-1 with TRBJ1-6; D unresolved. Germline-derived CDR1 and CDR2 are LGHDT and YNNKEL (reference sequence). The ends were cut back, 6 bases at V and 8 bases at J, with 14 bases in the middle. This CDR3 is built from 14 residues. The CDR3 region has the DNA TGTGCCAGCAGTTCAGTAGGACTCGATTCACCCCTCCACTTT. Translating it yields CASSSVGLDSPLHF.

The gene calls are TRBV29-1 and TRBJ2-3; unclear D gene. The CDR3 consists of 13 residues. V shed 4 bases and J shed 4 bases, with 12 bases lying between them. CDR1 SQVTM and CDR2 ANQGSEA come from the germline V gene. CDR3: CSVGHSAPDTQYF. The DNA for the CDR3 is TGCAGCGTTGGGCACTCAGCGCCAGATACGCAGTATTTT.

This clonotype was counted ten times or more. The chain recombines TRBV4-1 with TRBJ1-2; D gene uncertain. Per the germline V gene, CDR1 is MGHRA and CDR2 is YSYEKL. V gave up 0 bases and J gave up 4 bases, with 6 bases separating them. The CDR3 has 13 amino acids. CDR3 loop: CASSQDTSYGYTF. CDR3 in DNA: TGCGCCAGCAGCCAAGATACGAGCTATGGCTACACCTTC.

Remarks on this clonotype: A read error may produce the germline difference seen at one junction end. The CDR3 spells CASSLIWNNEQFF. In DNA, the CDR3 is TGTGCCAGCAGCTTAATCTGGAACAATGAGCAGTTCTTC. V is TRBV5-1 and J is TRBJ2-1; D not certain. CDR3 length: 13 amino acids. Per the germline V gene, CDR1 is SGHRS and CDR2 is YFSETQ.

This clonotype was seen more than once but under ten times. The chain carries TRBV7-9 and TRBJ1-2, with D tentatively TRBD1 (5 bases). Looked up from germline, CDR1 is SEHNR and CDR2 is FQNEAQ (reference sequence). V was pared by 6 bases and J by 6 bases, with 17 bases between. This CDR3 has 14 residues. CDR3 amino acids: CASSPGAARHGYTF. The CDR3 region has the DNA TGTGCCAGCAGTCCCGGGGCAGCCCGTCATGGCTACACCTTC.

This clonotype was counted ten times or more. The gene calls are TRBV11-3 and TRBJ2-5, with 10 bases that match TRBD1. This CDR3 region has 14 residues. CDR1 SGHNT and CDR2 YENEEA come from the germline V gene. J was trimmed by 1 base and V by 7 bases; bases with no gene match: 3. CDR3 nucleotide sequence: TGTGCCAGCACCGGGACAGGGGTCCAAGAGACCCAGTACTTC. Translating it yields CASTGTGVQETQYF. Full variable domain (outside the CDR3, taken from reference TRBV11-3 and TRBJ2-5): EAGVVQSPRYKIIEKKQPVAFWCNPISGHNTLYWYLQNLGQGPELLIRYENEEAVDDSQLPKDRFSAERLKGVDSTLKIQPAELGDSAVYLCASTGTGVQETQYFGPGTRLLVL.

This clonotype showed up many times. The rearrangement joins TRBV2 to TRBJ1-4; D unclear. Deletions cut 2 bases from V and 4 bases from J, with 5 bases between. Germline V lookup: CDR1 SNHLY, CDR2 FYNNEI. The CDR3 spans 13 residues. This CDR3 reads CASSERSNEKLFF. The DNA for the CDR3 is TGTGCCAGCAGTGAACGCAGTAATGAAAAACTGTTTTTT.

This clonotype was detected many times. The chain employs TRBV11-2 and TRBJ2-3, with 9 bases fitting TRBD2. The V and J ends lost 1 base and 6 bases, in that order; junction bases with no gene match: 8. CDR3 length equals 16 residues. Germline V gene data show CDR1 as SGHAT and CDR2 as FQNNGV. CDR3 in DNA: TGTGCCAGCAGCTTAGGGGGCGGGGGGGCTATGGATACGCAGTATTTT. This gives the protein CASSLGGGGAMDTQYF.